This TCR beta chain is from a study of CD8+CD57+ T cells in acquired aplastic anemia. Study information: Across the sorted CD4+ and CD8+ cells, DNA amounts averaged approximately 3 ug. On average, healthy donors gave around 9.8 million reads for CD4+ cells.

Profiles of TCR beta VDJ and CDR3 were generated from a genomic DNA template. Using its own MiXCR run on the reads, TCRdb lists one record per CDR3 protein. Seen here are around 190,000 distinct CDR3 sequences, 60% to 65% observed once, and the top ten hold roughly 29%. Comment on this clonotype: Antigen specificity is unknown.

The CDR3 is 12 residues long. V shed 3 bases and J shed 7 bases, with 7 bases lying between them. The V gene's germline CDR1 is WNHNN and CDR2 SYGVQD (reference sequence). Study-level results: Patient and control CD8+ Simpson's diversity was not significantly different. Twenty-nine CD8+ CDR3 sequences were shared between patients and controls.

The sequenced material came from sorted CD4+, CD8+, or CD8+CD57+ T cells (not recorded which) from PBMCs. The chain joins TRBV10-1 to TRBJ1-5; no definite D call. The sequence was obtained from a human donor in good health. CDR3 region: CASSDSGQPQHF. The CDR3 coding sequence is TGCGCCAGCAGTGATAGCGGGCAGCCCCAGCATTTT.